These T cell receptor beta chains were read from a single sample in a study of CD8 T cells in ankylosing spondylitis. TCRdb re-called the 5' RACE reads through MiXCR, storing one row per CDR3 protein. This repertoire shows around 150,000 distinct CDR3 sequences, 44% found once; its top ten account for roughly 15%. Sequenced sample: synovial fluid, either unsorted or a sorted T cell fraction (not recorded which). Receptors originate from a male donor with ankylosing spondylitis. The conserved cysteine and the conserved F or W are not part of the CDR3 here.

length: 12; V: TRBV7-9; CDR3: ASSLWHGNYGYT
length: 12; V: TRBV24-1; CDR3: ATSDPTSRETQY
length: 13; V: TRBV29-1; CDR3: SVDAGPPTNYGYT
length: 15; V: TRBV5-1; CDR3: ASRAAPTGTPSYEQY
length: 13; V: TRBV5-1; CDR3: ASSTRDRGRNEQF
length: 14; V: TRBV28; CDR3: ASSFQGTLPRSPLH
length: 13; V: TRBV7-9; CDR3: ASSPPFGAVGGYT
length: 12; V: TRBV4-2; CDR3: ASSQDRIYTEAF
length: 12; V: TRBV28; CDR3: ASSLGGPYYEQF
length: 13; V: TRBV4-1; CDR3: ASSHPFYGNYEQY
length: 13; V: TRBV27; CDR3: ASSQTGLMINEQF
length: 13; V: TRBV20-1; CDR3: SARGSGRPSYGYT
length: 15; V: TRBV5-6; CDR3: ASNVLAGLMDTGELF
length: 12; V: TRBV12-3/TRBV12-4; CDR3: ASSLGPLSYEQY
length: 12; V: TRBV11-2; CDR3: ASSRGERAPEAF
length: 14; V: TRBV28; CDR3: ASNFRGSGVTGELF
length: 13; V: TRBV28; CDR3: ASRRAGGPPETQY
length: 16; V: TRBV18; CDR3: ASSPDRGLWSKLGEQY
length: 16; V: TRBV18; CDR3: ASSPVVGSRHIFYEQY
length: 10; V: TRBV29-1; CDR3: SVVEVNYGYT
length: 14; V: TRBV28; CDR3: ASSPGFEQPYNEQF
length: 14; V: TRBV6-2/TRBV6-3; CDR3: ASSQRVAFHQETQY
length: 13; V: TRBV2; CDR3: ASRSEQGSNSPLH
length: 11; V: TRBV27; CDR3: ASSPQGREKLF
length: 15; V: TRBV7-9; CDR3: ASSLSTTELSGNTIY